This T cell receptor (beta chain) was profiled in a study of vaccination effects on CD4 cells after COVID-19. Under the ViraFEST assay, PBMC were stimulated with viral peptide pools so that antigen-specific CD4+ T cells expanded. Sequencing was performed afterwards. Following culture for 9 to 11 days, CD4+ T cells were isolated. Nucleocapsid antibody tests were negative, and the vaccine recipients had no prior SARS-CoV-2 infection. Half-medium changes using IL-2 medium occurred on days 3 and 7. Whole-study results and caveats: Whether induced by infection or by vaccine, clones showed marked clonal contraction late after vaccination. Few convalescent patients were studied, and early post-infection samples were lacking.

V lost 3 bases and J 3 bases, leaving 11 bases between the germline ends. The V gene's germline CDR1 is KGHSH and CDR2 LQKENI. This CDR3 region has 15 residues. The table came from immunoSEQ multiplex PCR; TCRdb's copy has only in-frame clones and leaves some out. This table has tens of thousands of clones, about 70% appearing once. Concerning this clone: Its antigen is currently unknown.

V gene TRBV18 combines with J gene TRBJ1-4, with D perhaps matching TRBD1 (6 bases). The TCR comes from a human donor who received a COVID-19 vaccine. Material: CD4+ T cells from PBMCs cultured with HCoV-NL63 spike peptides, obtained before COVID-19 vaccination. The CDR3 DNA reads as TGTGCCAGCTCACCGTCGGGGGCAGCTAATGAAAAACTGTTTTTT. Amino acid sequence: CASSPSGAANEKLFF.